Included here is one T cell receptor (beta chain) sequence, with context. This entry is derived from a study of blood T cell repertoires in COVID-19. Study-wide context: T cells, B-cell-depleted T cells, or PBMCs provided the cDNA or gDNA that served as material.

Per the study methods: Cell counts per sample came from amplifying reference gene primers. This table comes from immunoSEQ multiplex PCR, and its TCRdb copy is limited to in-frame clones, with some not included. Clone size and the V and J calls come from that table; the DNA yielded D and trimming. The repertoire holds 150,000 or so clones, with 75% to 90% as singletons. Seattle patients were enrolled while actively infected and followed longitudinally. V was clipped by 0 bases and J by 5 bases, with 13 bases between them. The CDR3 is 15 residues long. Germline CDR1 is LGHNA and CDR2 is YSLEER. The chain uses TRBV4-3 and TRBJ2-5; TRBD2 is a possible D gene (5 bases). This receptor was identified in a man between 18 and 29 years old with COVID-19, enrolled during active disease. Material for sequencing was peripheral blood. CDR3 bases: TGCGCCAGCAGCCAAGAGTCGGGATCGGTCGAGACCCAGTACTTC. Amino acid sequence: CASSQESGSVETQYF.